This TCR beta chain was profiled in a study of T cells in localized non-small cell lung cancer. Germline-derived CDR1 and CDR2 are SNHLY and FYNNEI. The CDR3 spans 15 residues. The V end was cut by 2 bases, the J end by 4 bases, with 9 bases between. As regards this clone: The target antigen is unknown.

Whole-study findings and limits: An association was observed between higher blood T cell density and longer overall survival.

Sequencing used immunoSEQ multiplex PCR; TCRdb keeps in-frame clones, though not all of them. The sample contains about 28,000 clones, roughly 90% of which appear only once. This sequence was found in a woman aged 35 to 70 with stage III lung adenocarcinoma. Material: peripheral blood mononuclear cells, obtained before any cancer treatment. This chain joins TRBV2 and TRBJ1-6, with D hard to call. The CDR3 here is CASSETGLYNSPLHF. The CDR3 DNA is TGTGCCAGCAGTGAAACGGGTTTATATAATTCACCCCTCCACTTT. Based on the CDR3 plus reference TRBV2 and TRBJ1-6, the full variable domain is EPEVTQTPSHQVTQMGQEVILRCVPISNHLYFYWYRQILGQKVEFLVSFYNNEISEKSEIFDDQFSVERPDGSNFTLKIRSTKLEDSAMYFCASSETGLYNSPLHFGNGTRLTVT.